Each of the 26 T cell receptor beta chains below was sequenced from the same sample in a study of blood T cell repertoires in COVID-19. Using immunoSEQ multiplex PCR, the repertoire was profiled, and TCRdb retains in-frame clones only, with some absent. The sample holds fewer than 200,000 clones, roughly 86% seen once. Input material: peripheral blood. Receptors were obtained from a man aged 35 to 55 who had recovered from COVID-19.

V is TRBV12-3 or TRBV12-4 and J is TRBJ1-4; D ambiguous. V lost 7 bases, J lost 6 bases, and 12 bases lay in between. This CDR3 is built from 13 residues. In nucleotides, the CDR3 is TGTGCCAGCAATTTGGCCTTCGATGAAAAACTGTTTTTT. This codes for CASNLAFDEKLFF.

The CDR3 loop reads CAIRVDRSGYTF. In DNA, the CDR3 is TGTGCCATCAGAGTGGACAGGTCTGGCTACACCTTC. The V and J genes are TRBV10-3 and TRBJ1-2; 7 bases line up with TRBD1. This CDR3 contains 12 residues. V was clipped by 6 bases and J by 7 bases; unmatched bases: 5. Germline V gene lookup returns CDR1 ENHRY and CDR2 SYGVKD.

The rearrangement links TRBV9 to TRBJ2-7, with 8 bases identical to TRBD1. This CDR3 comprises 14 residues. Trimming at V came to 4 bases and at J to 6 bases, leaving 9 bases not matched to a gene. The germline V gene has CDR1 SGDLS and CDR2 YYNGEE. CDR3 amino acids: CASSLGQGRGEQYF. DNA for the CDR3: TGTGCCAGCAGCCTCGGACAGGGTAGAGGCGAGCAGTACTTC.

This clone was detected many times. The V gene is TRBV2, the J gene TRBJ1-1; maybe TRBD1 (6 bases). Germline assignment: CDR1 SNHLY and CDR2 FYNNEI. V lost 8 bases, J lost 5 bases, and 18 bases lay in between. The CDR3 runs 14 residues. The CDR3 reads CASSGGGRGTEAFF. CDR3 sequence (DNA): TGTGCCAGCTCCGGGGGAGGGAGGGGGACTGAAGCTTTCTTT.

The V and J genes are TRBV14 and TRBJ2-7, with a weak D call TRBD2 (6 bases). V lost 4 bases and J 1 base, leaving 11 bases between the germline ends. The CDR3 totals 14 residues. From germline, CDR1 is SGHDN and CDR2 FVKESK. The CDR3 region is CASSRSGTSYEQYF. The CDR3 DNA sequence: TGTGCCAGCAGCCGGAGTGGGACTTCCTACGAGCAGTACTTC.

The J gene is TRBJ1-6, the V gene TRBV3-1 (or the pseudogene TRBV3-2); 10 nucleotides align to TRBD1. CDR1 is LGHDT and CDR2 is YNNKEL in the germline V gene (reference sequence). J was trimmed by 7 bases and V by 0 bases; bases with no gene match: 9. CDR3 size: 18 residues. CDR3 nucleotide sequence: TGTGCCAGCAGCCAAGAGGGCGACAGGGGGCCCTGGAATTCACCCCTCCACTTT. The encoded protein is CASSQEGDRGPWNSPLHF.

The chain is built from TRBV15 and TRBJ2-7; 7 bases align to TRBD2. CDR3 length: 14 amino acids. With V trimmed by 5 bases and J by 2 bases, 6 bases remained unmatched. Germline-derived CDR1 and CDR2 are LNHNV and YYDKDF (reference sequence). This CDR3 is CATSLSSGPYEQYF. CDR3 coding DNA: TGTGCCACCAGCCTCTCTAGCGGCCCCTACGAGCAGTACTTC. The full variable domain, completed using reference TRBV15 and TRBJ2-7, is DAMVIQNPRYQVTQFGKPVTLSCSQTLNHNVMYWYQQKSSQAPKLLFHYYDKDFNNEADTPDNFQSRRPNTSFCFLDIRSPGLGDTAMYLCATSLSSGPYEQYFGPGTRLTVT.

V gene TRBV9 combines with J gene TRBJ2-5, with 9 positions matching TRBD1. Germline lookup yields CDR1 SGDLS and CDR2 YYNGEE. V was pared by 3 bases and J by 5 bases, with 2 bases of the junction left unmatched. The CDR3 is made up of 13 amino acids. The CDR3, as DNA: TGTGCCAGCAGCGGGACAGGGGACGAGACCCAGTACTTC. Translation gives CASSGTGDETQYF.

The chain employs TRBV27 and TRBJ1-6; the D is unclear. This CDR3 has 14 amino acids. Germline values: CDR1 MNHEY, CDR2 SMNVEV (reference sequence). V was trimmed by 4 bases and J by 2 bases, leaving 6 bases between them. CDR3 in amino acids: CASSSGPYNSPLHF. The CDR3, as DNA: TGTGCCAGCAGTTCGGGTCCCTATAATTCACCCCTCCACTTT.

The DNA for the CDR3 is TGTGCCTGGGCCCGACTAAGCTCCTACAATGAGCAGTTCTTC. Translating gives CAWARLSSYNEQFF. This chain joins TRBV30 and TRBJ2-1, with a possible D match to TRBD2 (5 bases). Germline CDR1 and CDR2: GTSNPN and SVGIG (reference sequence). This CDR3 contains 14 residues. Trimming removed 5 bases from V and 0 bases from J, with 11 bases in between.

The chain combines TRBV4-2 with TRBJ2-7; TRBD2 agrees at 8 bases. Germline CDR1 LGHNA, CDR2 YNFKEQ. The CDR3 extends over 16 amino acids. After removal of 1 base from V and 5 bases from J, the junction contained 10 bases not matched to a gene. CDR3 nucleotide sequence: TGTGCCAGCAGCCAAGTAGGGACGGGGGGGGTAGACGAGCAGTACTTC. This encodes CASSQVGTGGVDEQYF.

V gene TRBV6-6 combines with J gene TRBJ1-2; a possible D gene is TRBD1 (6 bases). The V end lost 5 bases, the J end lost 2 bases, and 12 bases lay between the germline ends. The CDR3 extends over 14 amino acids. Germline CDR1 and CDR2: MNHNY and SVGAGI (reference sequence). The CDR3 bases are TGTGCCAGCAGTATGACAGGAGCCAACTATGGCTACACCTTC. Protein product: CASSMTGANYGYTF.

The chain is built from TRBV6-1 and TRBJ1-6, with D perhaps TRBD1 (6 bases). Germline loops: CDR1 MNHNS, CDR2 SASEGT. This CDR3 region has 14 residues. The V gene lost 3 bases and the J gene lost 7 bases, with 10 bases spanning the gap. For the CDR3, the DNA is TGTGCCAGCAGTGATGGCCAGGGGAATTCACCCCTCCACTTT. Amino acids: CASSDGQGNSPLHF.

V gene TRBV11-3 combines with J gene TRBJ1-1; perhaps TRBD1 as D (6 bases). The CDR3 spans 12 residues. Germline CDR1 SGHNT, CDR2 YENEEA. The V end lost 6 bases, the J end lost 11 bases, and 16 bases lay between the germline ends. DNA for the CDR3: TGTGCCAGCAGTTTTGGCTCAGGGGTTGCTTTCTTT. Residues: CASSFGSGVAFF.

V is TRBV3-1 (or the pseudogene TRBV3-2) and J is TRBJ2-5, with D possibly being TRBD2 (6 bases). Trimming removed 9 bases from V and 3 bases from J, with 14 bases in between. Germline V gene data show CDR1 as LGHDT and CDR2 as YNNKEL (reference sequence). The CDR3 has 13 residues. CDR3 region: CASSPRGEETQYF. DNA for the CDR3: TGTGCCAGTAGTCCGCGGGGAGAAGAGACCCAGTACTTC.

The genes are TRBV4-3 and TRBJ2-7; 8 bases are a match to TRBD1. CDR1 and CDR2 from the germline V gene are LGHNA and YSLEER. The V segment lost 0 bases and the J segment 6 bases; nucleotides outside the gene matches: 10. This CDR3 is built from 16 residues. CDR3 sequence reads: CASSQEFGQGYGEQYF. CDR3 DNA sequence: TGCGCCAGCAGCCAAGAATTCGGACAGGGTTATGGCGAGCAGTACTTC.

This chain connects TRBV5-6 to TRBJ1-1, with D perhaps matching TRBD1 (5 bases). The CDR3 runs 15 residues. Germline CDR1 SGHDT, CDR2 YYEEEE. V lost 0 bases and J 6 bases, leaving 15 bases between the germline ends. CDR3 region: CASSLALGDSSEAFF. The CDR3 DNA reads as TGTGCCAGCAGCTTGGCGTTAGGTGACAGCTCTGAAGCTTTCTTT.

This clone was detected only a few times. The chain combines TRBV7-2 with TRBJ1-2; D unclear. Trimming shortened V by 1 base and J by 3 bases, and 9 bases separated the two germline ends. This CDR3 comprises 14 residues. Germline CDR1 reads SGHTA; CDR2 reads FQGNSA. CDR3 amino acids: CASSLDQEDYGYTF. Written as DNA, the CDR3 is TGTGCCAGCAGCTTAGATCAGGAGGACTATGGCTACACCTTC.

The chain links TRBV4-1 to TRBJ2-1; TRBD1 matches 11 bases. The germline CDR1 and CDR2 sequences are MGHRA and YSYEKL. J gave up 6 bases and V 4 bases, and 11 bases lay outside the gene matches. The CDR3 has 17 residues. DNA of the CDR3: TGCGCCAGCAGCCCCAAAAGTGGGACAGGGGGTTCCAATGAGCAGTTCTTC. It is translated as CASSPKSGTGGSNEQFF.

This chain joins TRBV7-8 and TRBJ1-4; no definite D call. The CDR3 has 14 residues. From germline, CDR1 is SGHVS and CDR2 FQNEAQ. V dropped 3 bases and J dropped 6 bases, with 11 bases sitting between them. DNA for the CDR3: TGTGCCAGCAGCTTTTGGGGAGAAGATGAAAAACTGTTTTTT. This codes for CASSFWGEDEKLFF.

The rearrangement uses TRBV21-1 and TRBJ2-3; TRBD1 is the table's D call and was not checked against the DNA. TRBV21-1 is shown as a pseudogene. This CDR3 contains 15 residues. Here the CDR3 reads CASRLGTKSTDTQYF. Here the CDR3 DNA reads TGTGCCAGCAGGCTCGGGACAAAGAGCACAGATACGCAGTATTTT.

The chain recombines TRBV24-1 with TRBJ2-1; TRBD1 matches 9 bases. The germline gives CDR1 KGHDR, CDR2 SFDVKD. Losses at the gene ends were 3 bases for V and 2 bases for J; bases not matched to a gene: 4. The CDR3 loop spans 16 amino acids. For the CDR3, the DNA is TGTGCCACCAGTGATACGACAGGGGGAACCTACAATGAGCAGTTCTTC. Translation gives CATSDTTGGTYNEQFF.

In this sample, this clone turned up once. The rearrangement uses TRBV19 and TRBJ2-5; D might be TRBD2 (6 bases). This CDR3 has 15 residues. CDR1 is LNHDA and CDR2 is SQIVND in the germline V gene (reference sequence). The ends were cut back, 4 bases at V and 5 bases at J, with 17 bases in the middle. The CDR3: CASSTQGGFLETQYF. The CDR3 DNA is TGTGCCAGTAGTACCCAAGGAGGGTTCTTGGAGACCCAGTACTTC.

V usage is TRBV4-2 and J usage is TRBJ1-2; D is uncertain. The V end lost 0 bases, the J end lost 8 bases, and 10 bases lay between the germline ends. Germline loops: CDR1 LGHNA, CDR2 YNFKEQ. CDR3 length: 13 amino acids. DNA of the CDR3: TGTGCCAGCAGCCAAGATTCAAGGGAGGGCTACACCTTC. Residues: CASSQDSREGYTF.

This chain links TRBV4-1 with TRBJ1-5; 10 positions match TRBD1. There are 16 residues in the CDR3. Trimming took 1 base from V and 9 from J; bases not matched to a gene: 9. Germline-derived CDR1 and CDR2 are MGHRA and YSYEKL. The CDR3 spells CASSQGWGTGEVPQHF. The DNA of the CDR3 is TGCGCCAGCAGCCAAGGTTGGGGGACAGGGGAGGTGCCCCAGCATTTT.

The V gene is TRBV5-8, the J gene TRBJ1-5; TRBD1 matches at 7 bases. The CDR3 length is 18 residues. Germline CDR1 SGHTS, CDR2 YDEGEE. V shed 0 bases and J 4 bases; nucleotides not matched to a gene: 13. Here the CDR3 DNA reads TGTGCCAGCAGCTTGGGACAGGGAGCAAATCTTCGGAATCAGCCCCAGCATTTT. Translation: CASSLGQGANLRNQPQHF. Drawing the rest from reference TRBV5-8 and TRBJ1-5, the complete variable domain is EAGVTQSPTHLIKTRGQQATLRCSPISGHTSVYWYQQALGLGLQFLLWYDEGEERNRGNFPPRFSGRQFPNYSSELNVNALELEDSALYLCASSLGQGANLRNQPQHFGDGTRLSIL.